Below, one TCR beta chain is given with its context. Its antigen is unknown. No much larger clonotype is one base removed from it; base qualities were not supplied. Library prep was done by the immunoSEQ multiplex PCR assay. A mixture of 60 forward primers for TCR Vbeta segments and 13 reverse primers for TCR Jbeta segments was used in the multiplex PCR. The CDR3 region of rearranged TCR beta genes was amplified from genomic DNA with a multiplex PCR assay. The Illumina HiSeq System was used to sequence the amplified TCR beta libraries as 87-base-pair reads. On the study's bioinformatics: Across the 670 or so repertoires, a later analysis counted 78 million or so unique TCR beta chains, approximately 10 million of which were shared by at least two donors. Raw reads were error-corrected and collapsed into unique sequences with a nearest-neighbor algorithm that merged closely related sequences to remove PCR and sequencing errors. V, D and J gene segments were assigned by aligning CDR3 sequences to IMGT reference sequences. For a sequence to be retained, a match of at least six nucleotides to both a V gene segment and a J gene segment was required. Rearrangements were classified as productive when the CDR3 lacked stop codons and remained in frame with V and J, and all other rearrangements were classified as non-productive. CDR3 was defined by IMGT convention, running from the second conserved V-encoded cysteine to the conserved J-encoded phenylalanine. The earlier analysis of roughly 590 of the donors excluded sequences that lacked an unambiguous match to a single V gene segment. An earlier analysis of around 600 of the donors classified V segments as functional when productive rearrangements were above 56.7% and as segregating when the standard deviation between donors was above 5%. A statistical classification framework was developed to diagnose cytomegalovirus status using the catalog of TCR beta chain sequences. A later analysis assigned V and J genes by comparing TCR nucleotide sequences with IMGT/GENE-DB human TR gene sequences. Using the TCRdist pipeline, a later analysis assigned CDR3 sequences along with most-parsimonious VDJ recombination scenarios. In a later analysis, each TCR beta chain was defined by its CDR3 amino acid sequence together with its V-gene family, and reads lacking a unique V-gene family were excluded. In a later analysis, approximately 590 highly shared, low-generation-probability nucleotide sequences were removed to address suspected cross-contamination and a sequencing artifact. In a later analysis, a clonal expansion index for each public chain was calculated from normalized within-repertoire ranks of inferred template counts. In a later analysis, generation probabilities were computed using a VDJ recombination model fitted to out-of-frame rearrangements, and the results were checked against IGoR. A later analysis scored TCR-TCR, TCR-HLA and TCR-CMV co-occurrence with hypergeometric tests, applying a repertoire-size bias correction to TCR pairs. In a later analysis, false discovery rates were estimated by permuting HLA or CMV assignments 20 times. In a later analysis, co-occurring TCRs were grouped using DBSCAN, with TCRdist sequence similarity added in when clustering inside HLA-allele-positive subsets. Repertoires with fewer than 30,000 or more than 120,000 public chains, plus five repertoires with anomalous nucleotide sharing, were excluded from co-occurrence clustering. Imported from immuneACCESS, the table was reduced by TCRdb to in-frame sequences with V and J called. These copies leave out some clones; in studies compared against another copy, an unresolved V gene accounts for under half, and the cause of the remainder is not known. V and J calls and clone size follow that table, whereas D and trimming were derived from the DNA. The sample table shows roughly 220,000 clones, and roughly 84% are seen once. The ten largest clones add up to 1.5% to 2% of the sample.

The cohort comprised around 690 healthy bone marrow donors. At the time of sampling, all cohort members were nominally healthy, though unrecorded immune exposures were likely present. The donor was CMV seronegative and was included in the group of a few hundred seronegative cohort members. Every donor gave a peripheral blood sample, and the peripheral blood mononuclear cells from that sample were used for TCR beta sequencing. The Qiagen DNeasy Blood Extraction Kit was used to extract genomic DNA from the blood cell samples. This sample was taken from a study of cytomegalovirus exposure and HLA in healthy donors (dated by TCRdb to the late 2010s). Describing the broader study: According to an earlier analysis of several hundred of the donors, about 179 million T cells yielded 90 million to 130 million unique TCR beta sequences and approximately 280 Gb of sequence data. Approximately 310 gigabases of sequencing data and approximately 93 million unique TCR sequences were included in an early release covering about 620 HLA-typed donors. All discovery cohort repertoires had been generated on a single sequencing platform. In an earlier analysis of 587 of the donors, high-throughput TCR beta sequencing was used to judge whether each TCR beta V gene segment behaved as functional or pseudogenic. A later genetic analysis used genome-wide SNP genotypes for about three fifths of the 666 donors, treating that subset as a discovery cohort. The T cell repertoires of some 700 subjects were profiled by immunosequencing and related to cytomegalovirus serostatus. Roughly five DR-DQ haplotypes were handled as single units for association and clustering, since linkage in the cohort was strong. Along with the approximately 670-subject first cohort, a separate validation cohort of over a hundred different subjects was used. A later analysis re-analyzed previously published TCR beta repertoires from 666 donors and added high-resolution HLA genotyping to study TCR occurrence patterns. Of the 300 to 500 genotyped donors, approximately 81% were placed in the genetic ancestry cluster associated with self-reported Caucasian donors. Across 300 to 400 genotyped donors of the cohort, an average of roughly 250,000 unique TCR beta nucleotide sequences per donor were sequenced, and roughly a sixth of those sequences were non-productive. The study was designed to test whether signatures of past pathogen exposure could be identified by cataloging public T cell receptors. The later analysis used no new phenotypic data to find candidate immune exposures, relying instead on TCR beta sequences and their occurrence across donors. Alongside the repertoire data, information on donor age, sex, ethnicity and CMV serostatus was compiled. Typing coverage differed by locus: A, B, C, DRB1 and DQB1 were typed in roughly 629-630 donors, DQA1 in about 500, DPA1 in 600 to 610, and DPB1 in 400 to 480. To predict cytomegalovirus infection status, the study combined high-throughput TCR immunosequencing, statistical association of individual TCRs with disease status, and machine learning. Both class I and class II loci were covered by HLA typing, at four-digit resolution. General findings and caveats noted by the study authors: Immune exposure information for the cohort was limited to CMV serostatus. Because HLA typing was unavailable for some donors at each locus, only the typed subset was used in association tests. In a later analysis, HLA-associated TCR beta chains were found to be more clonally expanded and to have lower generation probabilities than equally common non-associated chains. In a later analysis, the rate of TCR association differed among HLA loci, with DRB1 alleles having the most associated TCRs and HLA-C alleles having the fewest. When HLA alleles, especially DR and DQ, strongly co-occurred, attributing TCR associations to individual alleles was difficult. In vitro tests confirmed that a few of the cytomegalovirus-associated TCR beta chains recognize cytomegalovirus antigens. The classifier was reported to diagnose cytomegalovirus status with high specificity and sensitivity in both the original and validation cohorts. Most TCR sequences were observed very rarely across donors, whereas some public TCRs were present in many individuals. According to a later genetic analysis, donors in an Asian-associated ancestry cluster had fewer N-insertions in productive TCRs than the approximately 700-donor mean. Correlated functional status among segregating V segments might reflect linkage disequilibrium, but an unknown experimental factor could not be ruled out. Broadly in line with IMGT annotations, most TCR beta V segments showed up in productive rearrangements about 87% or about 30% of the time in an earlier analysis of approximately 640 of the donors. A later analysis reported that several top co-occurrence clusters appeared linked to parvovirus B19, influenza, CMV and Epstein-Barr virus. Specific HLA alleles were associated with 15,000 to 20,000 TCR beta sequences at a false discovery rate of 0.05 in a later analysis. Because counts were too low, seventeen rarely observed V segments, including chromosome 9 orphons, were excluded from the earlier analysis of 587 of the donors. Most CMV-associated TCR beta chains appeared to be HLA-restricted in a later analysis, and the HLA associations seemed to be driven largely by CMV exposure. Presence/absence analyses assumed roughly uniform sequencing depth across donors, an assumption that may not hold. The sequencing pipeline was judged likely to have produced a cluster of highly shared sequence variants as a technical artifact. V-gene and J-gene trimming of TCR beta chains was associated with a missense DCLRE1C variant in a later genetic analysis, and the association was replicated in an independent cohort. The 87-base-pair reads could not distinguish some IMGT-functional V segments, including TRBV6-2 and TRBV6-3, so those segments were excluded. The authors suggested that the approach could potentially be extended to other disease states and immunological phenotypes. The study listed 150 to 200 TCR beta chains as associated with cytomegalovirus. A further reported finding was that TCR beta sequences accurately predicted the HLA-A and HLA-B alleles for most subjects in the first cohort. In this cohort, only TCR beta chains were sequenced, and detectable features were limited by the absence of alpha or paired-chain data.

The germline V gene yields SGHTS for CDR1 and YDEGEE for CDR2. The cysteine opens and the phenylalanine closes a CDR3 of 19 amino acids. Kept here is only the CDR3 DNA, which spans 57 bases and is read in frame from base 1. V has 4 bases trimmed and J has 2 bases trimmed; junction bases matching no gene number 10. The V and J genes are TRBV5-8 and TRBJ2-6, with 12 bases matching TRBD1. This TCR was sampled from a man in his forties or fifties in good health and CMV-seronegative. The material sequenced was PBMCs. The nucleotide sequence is TGTGCCAGCAGCGGGACAGGGGGCTATGAGCTTCCTGGGGCCAACGTCCTGACTTTC. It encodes CASSGTGGYELPGANVLTF.